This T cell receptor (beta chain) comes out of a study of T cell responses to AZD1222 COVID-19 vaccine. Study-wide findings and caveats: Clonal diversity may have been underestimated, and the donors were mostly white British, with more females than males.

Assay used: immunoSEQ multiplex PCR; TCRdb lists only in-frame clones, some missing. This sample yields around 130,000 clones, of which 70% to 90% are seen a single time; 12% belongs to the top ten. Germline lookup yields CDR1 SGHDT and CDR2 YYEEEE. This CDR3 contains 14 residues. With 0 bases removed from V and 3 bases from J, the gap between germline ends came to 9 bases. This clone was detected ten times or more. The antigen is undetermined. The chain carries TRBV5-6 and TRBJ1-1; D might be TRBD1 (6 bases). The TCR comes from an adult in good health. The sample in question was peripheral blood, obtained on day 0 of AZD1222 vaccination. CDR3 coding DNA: TGTGCCAGCAGCTTGGTGGACAGAGACACTGAAGCTTTCTTT. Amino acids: CASSLVDRDTEAFF.